The T cell receptor beta chain described here comes from a study of beta chain features in type 1 diabetes (dated by TCRdb to the late 2010s). Broadly, across the study: Patients and healthy donors did not differ in mean age, gender distribution, total cell number or subset yield. Across all samples, around 99 million sorted cells were examined, and cell number per subset correlated strongly with RNA yield. In the study, recently diagnosed type 1 diabetes patients and matched healthy donors were compared on the TCRB repertoires of their sorted circulating CD4+ T cell subsets. Whereas all 30 or so donors provided naive and central memory subsets, regulatory and stem cell-like memory subsets were isolated from just 8 patients and about 8 healthy donors. What the study reported, not specific to this receptor: Sequencing cDNA rather than genomic DNA could over-represent highly expressing activated cells, although activation and CD3 levels did not differ between groups. PCR might favor shorter templates, but patient and control samples were amplified and corrected together, so any skew would affect both groups equally. At VDJ recombination sites, patients with type 1 diabetes made fewer insertions and deleted more nucleotides, a pattern implying thymic rearrangement abnormalities. Because the HLA sub-analyses included only small numbers of individuals, any influence of HLA type on TCRB rearrangement was left unresolved. The naive, central memory and regulatory TCRB repertoires appeared to resemble one another more closely among patients than among healthy donors. In all four CD4+ subsets, TCRB CDR3 length was moderately but significantly shorter in type 1 diabetes patients.

Each donor gave one peripheral blood draw, averaging approximately 120 mL, which was collected into heparinised tubes. Naive, central memory, regulatory and stem cell-like memory CD4+ T cells were sorted on a BD FACSAria II using a panel including CD45RO, CCR7, CD25, CD127, CD95 and CD27. Every sorted population had a purity above 95%. PBMCs were isolated immediately by Lymphoprep density gradient centrifugation and stained directly without culture. So that batch effects would be minimized, each experiment stained and sorted samples in pairs, pairing one healthy donor with one patient. The CDR3 numbers 12 residues from cysteine through phenylalanine. The only DNA kept is the CDR3, 36 bases in frame from the first base. Sequences SQVTM (CDR1) and ANQGSEA (CDR2) are obtained from the germline V gene. From V the trimming removes 7 bases and from J it removes 6 bases, while the gene matches leave 6 bases of the junction unaccounted for.

The entire isolated RNA was reverse transcribed using the High Capacity cDNA Reverse Transcription Kit, and thus expressed TCRB transcripts were sequenced. Deep immunoSEQ sequencing was applied to naive, central memory and regulatory T cell samples, giving an average of roughly 3.3 million total reads per sample. Sorted cells were lysed in RLT buffer, and RNA was extracted using DNase-treated RNeasy Micro or Mini kits according to cell number. Each cell subset was processed separately to prevent cross-contamination, with patient and healthy donor samples processed together. The immunoSEQ multiplex PCR was used to amplify TCRB sequences from cDNA, yielding 87-bp fragments that span the CDR3 region. Amplicons were sequenced on the Illumina HiSeq platform. In the authors' own workflow: PCR bias was computationally corrected using synthetic template baselines, reads within Hamming distance 2 were collapsed, and singletons that could not be merged were discarded. By aligning reads against IMGT, V, D and J genes, CDR3 length, and insertions or deletions at six rearrangement sites were assigned. Clonotype counts were normalized to sorted cell number within each subset before computing true diversity and Gini coefficients with the tcR R package. The overlap coefficient, calculated on TCRB nucleotide sequences, was used to measure repertoire sharing. Out-of-frame TCRB sequences from naive cells were analyzed as a proxy for the pre-selection repertoire. TCRdb carries this immuneACCESS record with in-frame sequences only. Its versions omit some clonotypes, under half of them owing to an unresolved V gene in the studies checked, with the rest unexplained. D and trimming were read from the DNA, whereas the V and J calls and clone size are those reported in that table. Within this sample are 450,000 or so clones, with 9.5% to 12% of them counted one time only. The ten largest clones add up to about 0.045% of the sample.

As to this clone: The antigen it recognizes is unknown. Per-base quality was not reported, and no clone a single base away is much larger than it.

This TCR derives from a woman aged 18-29 years in good health. The chain couples TRBV29-1 to TRBJ1-2; TRBD1 lines up with 9 middle nucleotides. Material for sequencing was naive CD4+ T cells from blood. The cell subset or site label of this sample denotes: true naive CD4+ T cells. The CDR3 is CSAKGQGHGYTF. At the DNA level, the sequence is TGCAGCGCCAAGGGACAGGGACATGGCTACACCTTC.